This TCR beta chain came from a study of regulatory T cells in long-lasting Graves disease. Study-wide context: By definition, persistent Graves' disease involved antithyroid drugs for over 5 years alongside positive TSH receptor antibodies. Whole-study findings and limits: TRBV28, TRBJ1-2 and TRBJ2-5 were segments that persistent disease favored.

Through Arm-PCR of CDR3 regions and iRepertoire HTBI primers, TCR beta libraries were built. TCRdb re-analysed the multiplex PCR reads in MiXCR, keeping a single row per CDR3 protein. Of roughly 450,000 distinct CDR3 sequences listed, approximately 23% are singletons. Time point meaning: persistent/refractory GD, antithyroid drugs over 5 years with positive TRAb. Following extraction of RNA from PBMCs, that RNA was used to make the TCR library. V was cut by 7 bases and J by 5 bases, with 17 bases left in between. The CDR3 sequence is 14 residues long. CDR1 is MNHNS and CDR2 is SASEGT in the germline V gene. About this clonotype itself: Its matching antigen is unknown.

Sequencing was performed on peripheral blood mononuclear cells (PBMCs), taken when the disease was refractory, from a patient treated with antithyroid drugs. This clonotype was obtained from a female donor with Graves disease. J is TRBJ1-1 and V is TRBV6-1, with a tentative D call TRBD1 (5 bases). The CDR3 region has the DNA TGTGCCAGCAACCCGGGGGACCTTAGGACTGAAGCTTTCTTT. Residues: CASNPGDLRTEAFF.